This TCR beta chain was profiled in a study of CD8 T cells in ankylosing spondylitis. This clonotype was seen many times. Its antigen is not known. TCRdb redid the calling of the 5' RACE reads with MiXCR, one entry per CDR3 protein. The sample contains some 250,000 distinct CDR3 sequences, approximately 9% of which appear only once. Overall study results and limits: Reportedly, significant enrichment of disease-linked clones occurred in matched ankylosing spondylitis synovial fluid.

Germline CDR1 reads DFQATT; CDR2 reads SNEGSKA (reference sequence). This CDR3 comprises 16 residues. V dropped 2 bases and J dropped 1; count of bases not matched to a gene: 8. The sequencing input was blood, either unsorted or a sorted T cell fraction (not recorded which). The chain is built from TRBV20-1 and TRBJ2-1; 7 bases are a match to TRBD2. This TCR was sampled from a male donor with ankylosing spondylitis or in good health (not recorded which). Here the CDR3 reads CSARNKRGESYNEQFF. CDR3 nucleotide sequence: TGCAGTGCTAGAAATAAGCGGGGTGAATCCTACAATGAGCAGTTCTTC.